This T cell receptor beta chain was documented in a study of blood T cell repertoires in COVID-19. Study information: Acute-phase and convalescent COVID-19 samples originated in the United States, Italy and Spain.

In the source study's methods: Reference gene primer amplification yielded estimated nucleated cell counts. Produced via immunoSEQ multiplex PCR; TCRdb's table is partial and in-frame only. D and trimming come from the DNA, and the V and J calls and clone size come from that table. The top ten hold roughly 4% of the sample, which has roughly 250,000 clones, approximately 83% seen once. Participants had their cohort set by participant-reported clinical history. Cohort 3 donors counted as recovered after two negative PCRs, clearance, or resolved symptoms. Germline loops: CDR1 LNHNV, CDR2 YYDKDF (reference sequence). CDR3 length: 16 amino acids. V trimming: 3 bases; J trimming: 1 base; junction bases outside the gene matches: 8.

The source of this sequence is a woman in her thirties who had recovered from COVID-19. This chain uses TRBV15 with TRBJ1-1; 7 nucleotides agree with TRBD1. What was sequenced was PBMCs or T cells enriched from blood (not recorded which). This chain's CDR3 is CATSSHPQGGNTEAFF. The DNA for the CDR3 is TGTGCCACCAGCAGTCATCCCCAGGGGGGGAACACTGAAGCTTTCTTT. The whole variable domain, remainder taken from reference TRBV15 and TRBJ1-1, is DAMVIQNPRYQVTQFGKPVTLSCSQTLNHNVMYWYQQKSSQAPKLLFHYYDKDFNNEADTPDNFQSRRPNTSFCFLDIRSPGLGDTAMYLCATSSHPQGGNTEAFFGQGTRLTVV.